This is a list of T cell receptor beta chains from one sample in a study of cytomegalovirus exposure and HLA in healthy donors. Sequenced by immunoSEQ multiplex PCR; TCRdb stores in-frame clones only, minus some. The profile shows about 130,000 clones, about 87% of them singletons. Sequencing used PBMCs. The receptor source for this set is a woman under 40 in good health and CMV-seronegative. The CDR3 runs from the conserved cysteine through the conserved F or W. The order of the fields is D gene, clone size, J gene, V gene, CDR3 protein, CDR3 DNA. D genes are given only for firm matches. Where a row states a size, it is once, few, many or the class of an expanded clone; other rows omit it.

>TRBD2|NA|TRBJ2-1|TRBV14
CASSQESLLAGGYWGNNEQFF
TGTGCCAGCAGCCAAGAATCCCTCCTTGCGGGAGGATATTGGGGGAACAATGAGCAGTTCTTC
>NA|NA|TRBJ1-2|TRBV5-4
CASSRGHGFYGYTF
TGTGCCAGCAGCCGGGGTCATGGGTTCTATGGCTACACCTTC
>TRBD1|once|TRBJ1-6|TRBV23-1
CASSQDGTGIIHCYSPLHF
TGCGCCAGCAGTCAAGACGGGACAGGCATAATACATTGTTATTCACCCCTCCACTTT
>NA|NA|TRBJ1-1|TRBV14
CASSQARGGGTEAFF
TGTGCCAGCAGCCAAGCCCGGGGGGGTGGGACTGAAGCTTTCTTT
>TRBD1|NA|TRBJ1-1|TRBV27
CASSIQGGPGDTEAFF
TGTGCCAGCAGTATACAGGGGGGACCGGGCGACACTGAAGCTTTCTTT
>TRBD1|NA|TRBJ2-5|TRBV28
CASSEDGTGRETQYF
TGTGCCAGCAGCGAGGATGGGACAGGGAGAGAGACCCAGTACTTC
>TRBD2|NA|TRBJ2-3|TRBV10-1
CANPGLAGAPTDTQYF
TGCGCCAACCCGGGACTAGCGGGGGCGCCCACAGATACGCAGTATTTT
>TRBD1|NA|TRBJ2-7|TRBV27
CASRTGQSYEQYF
TGTGCCAGCAGGACGGGACAGTCCTACGAGCAGTACTTC
>TRBD2|NA|TRBJ2-1|TRBV9
CASSPSGGSSYNEQFF
TGTGCCAGCAGCCCAAGCGGGGGGAGCTCCTACAATGAGCAGTTCTTC
>NA|NA|TRBJ2-1|TRBV19
CASAPLGHSYNEQFF
TGTGCCAGTGCCCCATTGGGGCACTCTTACAATGAGCAGTTCTTC
>NA|NA|TRBJ2-7|TRBV7-6
CASSRIGSYEQYF
TGTGCCAGCAGCAGAATCGGCTCCTACGAGCAGTACTTC
>TRBD2|NA|TRBJ2-7|TRBV10-3
CAISDTLAGGYEQYF
TGTGCCATCAGTGATACCCTAGCGGGAGGGTACGAGCAGTACTTC
>NA|NA|TRBJ1-5|TRBV5-8
CASSSRRGFREGNQPQHF
TGTGCCAGCAGCTCGCGCAGGGGATTCCGTGAGGGCAATCAGCCCCAGCATTTT
>TRBD2|NA|TRBJ2-7|TRBV7-2
CASSLAWGGGAYEQYF
TGTGCCAGCAGCTTAGCATGGGGCGGGGGGGCCTACGAGCAGTACTTC
>TRBD1|NA|TRBJ1-1|TRBV29-1
CSVEVTGMNTEAFF
TGCAGCGTTGAGGTGACAGGGATGAACACTGAAGCTTTCTTT
>NA|NA|TRBJ2-7|TRBV7-9
CASSLDSRKRYF
TGTGCCAGCAGCTTAGACAGCAGGAAGAGATACTTC
>TRBD1|few|TRBJ1-2|TRBV6-6
CASRFRQGENYGYTF
TGTGCCAGCAGATTCCGACAGGGGGAGAACTATGGCTACACCTTC
>TRBD1|few|TRBJ2-7|TRBV5-1
CASSYDRGSYEQYF
TGCGCCAGCAGCTACGACAGGGGCTCCTACGAGCAGTACTTC
>TRBD1|NA|TRBJ1-5|TRBV2
CASRNGQGRNQPQHF
TGTGCCAGCAGAAATGGACAGGGCCGGAATCAGCCCCAGCATTTT
>NA|NA|TRBJ1-5|TRBV5-8
CASSGGGNQPQHF
TGTGCCAGCAGCGGGGGGGGGAATCAGCCCCAGCATTTT
>NA|NA|TRBJ2-2|TRBV2
CASSERGGGELFF
TGTGCCAGCAGTGAAAGGGGGGGCGGGGAGCTGTTTTTT
>NA|NA|TRBJ1-1|TRBV23-1
CASSQGASGTEAFF
TGCGCCAGCAGTCAAGGGGCGTCCGGCACTGAAGCTTTCTTT
>TRBD1|NA|TRBJ2-7|TRBV7-9
CASSPRDRASYEQYF
TGTGCCAGCAGCCCCCGGGACAGGGCATCCTACGAGCAGTACTTC
>TRBD1|few|TRBJ1-4|TRBV27
CASSPRTGEDEKLFF
TGTGCCAGCAGTCCACGGACAGGGGAAGATGAAAAACTGTTTTTT
>TRBD1|NA|TRBJ1-4|TRBV19
CASSRIQGAQGEKLFF
TGTGCCAGTAGTCGTATACAGGGGGCTCAGGGTGAAAAACTGTTTTTT
>NA|NA|TRBJ2-2|TRBV7-6
CASSLGTATGELFF
TGTGCCAGCAGCTTAGGTACTGCCACCGGGGAGCTGTTTTTT
>TRBD1|NA|TRBJ1-1|TRBV27
CASSHGTGEAFF
TGTGCCAGCAGTCACGGGACAGGGGAAGCTTTCTTT
>TRBD1|NA|TRBJ1-5|TRBV7-6
CASSSNRQGQNQPQHF
TGTGCCAGCAGCTCGAATCGACAGGGGCAAAATCAGCCCCAGCATTTT
>NA|NA|TRBJ1-1|TRBV7-6
CASGQGVNTEAFF
TGTGCCAGCGGGCAGGGTGTGAACACTGAAGCTTTCTTT
>NA|once|TRBJ1-1|TRBV5-1
CASSLNRGTEAFF
TGCGCCAGCAGCTTAAATCGGGGGACTGAAGCTTTCTTT
>NA|once|TRBJ1-5|TRBV4-3
CASSQSLGGKGPQHF
TGCGCCAGCAGCCAAAGTTTAGGGGGAAAAGGGCCCCAGCATTTT
>NA|NA|TRBJ1-3|TRBV4-1
CASSQRGWGSGNTIYF
TGCGCCAGCAGCCAAAGGGGATGGGGCTCTGGAAACACCATATATTTT
>TRBD1|NA|TRBJ1-5|TRBV7-2
CASSPGTGNYQPQHF
TGTGCCAGCAGCCCAGGGACAGGGAATTATCAGCCCCAGCATTTT
>TRBD1|NA|TRBJ1-5|TRBV28
CASSFSTGGHQPQHF
TGTGCCAGCAGTTTTTCCACAGGGGGCCATCAGCCCCAGCATTTT
>TRBD2|NA|TRBJ2-3|TRBV19
CASSMGTRSPDTQYF
TGTGCCAGTAGTATGGGGACTAGGAGCCCAGATACGCAGTATTTT
>TRBD2|NA|TRBJ2-1|TRBV27
CASRLTSGGYNEQFF
TGTGCCAGCAGACTAACTAGCGGGGGGTACAATGAGCAGTTCTTC
>NA|NA|TRBJ2-7|TRBV10-2
CASSHPYEQYF
TGCGCCAGCAGCCACCCCTACGAGCAGTACTTC
>NA|NA|TRBJ2-7|TRBV19
CASSKVALPSYEQYF
TGTGCCAGTAGTAAAGTAGCCCTGCCATCCTACGAGCAGTACTTC
>NA|NA|TRBJ1-1|TRBV19
CASSRLRTEAFF
TGTGCCAGTAGTAGGTTGAGGACTGAAGCTTTCTTT
>TRBD2|NA|TRBJ2-1|TRBV7-9
CASSQRPFGSGLRDNEQFF
TGTGCCAGCAGCCAAAGGCCGTTCGGTAGCGGGCTTCGCGACAATGAGCAGTTCTTC
>TRBD2|NA|TRBJ2-3|TRBV18
CASSPLGLAVTDTQYF
TGTGCCAGCTCACCGTTGGGACTAGCGGTGACAGATACGCAGTATTTT